Listed here are 9 T cell receptor beta chains from one sample, sequenced in a study of vaccination and CD4 T cells after COVID-19. The treatment was: roughly 10-day PBMC culture with coronavirus spike peptide pools or control peptides (ViraFEST assay). These receptors have no identified antigens. Cultured CD4+ T-cell DNA underwent Oncomine TCR Beta short-read sequencing. In TCRdb, the PCR reads were re-called with MiXCR into one record per CDR3 protein. This repertoire shows under 11,000 distinct CDR3 sequences, roughly 28% found once; its top ten account for 15%. This sample comprised CD4+ T cells from blood, cultured in vitro, obtained after SARS-CoV-2 vaccination. All receptors derive from a human donor who had recovered from COVID-19.

This clonotype showed up just a few times. The V call is TRBV28, the J call TRBJ1-3; D uncertain. There are 12 residues in the CDR3. V shed 3 bases and J shed 4 bases, with 4 bases lying between them. Germline V lookup: CDR1 MDHEN, CDR2 SYDVKM. The CDR3 DNA sequence: TGTGCCAGCAGTTTTCACGGAAACACCATATATTTT. Translated, it gives CASSFHGNTIYF.

On this clonotype: One end of the junction does not line up with germline, which may come from a read error. The chain links TRBV6-5 to TRBJ1-6; D gene ambiguous. The CDR3 runs 14 residues. CDR1 MNHEY and CDR2 SVGAGI come from the germline V gene. The chain's CDR3 is CASSYSFGLSPLRF. The CDR3 nucleotides read TGTGCCAGCAGTTACTCATTCGGACTTTCACCCCTCCGCTTT.

The chain recombines TRBV5-4 with TRBJ2-5, with D perhaps given as TRBD1 or TRBD2 (7 bases each). The CDR3 extends over 15 amino acids. V was clipped by 4 bases and J by 5 bases, with 18 bases between them. The germline V gene encodes CDR1 SGHNT and CDR2 YYREEE (reference sequence). The CDR3 protein is CASSVLWGGGETQYF. The CDR3 DNA reads as TGTGCCAGCAGCGTGCTTTGGGGAGGGGGCGAGACCCAGTACTTC.

This clonotype occurred a few times. The chain links TRBV7-2 to TRBJ1-1; D gene unclear. The CDR3 runs to 14 residues. V lost 3 bases and J lost 5, with 13 bases in between. Germline V gene sequence: CDR1 SGHTA, CDR2 FQGNSA. In nucleotides, the CDR3 is TGTGCCAGCAGCTTTTCAAGGGATAGGACTGAAGCTTTCTTT. It specifies CASSFSRDRTEAFF.

Only a few counts were recorded for this clonotype. The chain uses TRBV7-3 and TRBJ2-1; 9 nucleotides line up with TRBD1. Germline loops: CDR1 SGHTA, CDR2 FQGTGA. Losses at the gene ends were 3 bases for V and 5 bases for J; bases not matched to a gene: 2. The CDR3 runs to 14 residues. CDR3 loop: CASSLGQGHNEQFF. Here the CDR3 DNA reads TGTGCCAGCAGCTTGGGACAGGGTCACAATGAGCAGTTCTTC.

This chain joins TRBV7-3 and TRBJ2-7, with D tentatively TRBD2 (6 bases). This CDR3 is 10 amino acids long. Trimming pared 10 bases from V and 3 bases from J, leaving 7 bases between. Per the germline V gene, CDR1 is SGHTA and CDR2 is FQGTGA. The CDR3 coding sequence is TGTGCCATGGGGGGCTACGAGCAGTACTTC. Its translation is CAMGGYEQYF.

This clonotype was detected a few times. V and J are TRBV20-1 and TRBJ2-5, with a tentative D call TRBD1 (5 bases). This CDR3 region has 15 residues. Deletions cut 4 bases from V and 6 bases from J, with 21 bases between. CDR1 DFQATT and CDR2 SNEGSKA come from the germline V gene (reference sequence). The CDR3 protein is CSAKEDSRKAQTQYF. The CDR3 DNA is TGCAGTGCTAAAGAAGACAGCAGGAAAGCACAGACCCAGTACTTC.

The chain combines TRBV4-3 with TRBJ2-7, with TRBD2 matching 9 bases. This CDR3 is 13 amino acids long. The J segment lost 8 bases and the V segment lost 2 bases, leaving 4 bases of the junction unmatched. Germline V gene lookup returns CDR1 LGHNA and CDR2 YSLEER. The CDR3 loop reads CASSQIAGEKQYF. The CDR3 coding sequence is TGCGCCAGCAGCCAAATAGCGGGAGAGAAGCAGTACTTC.

This chain connects TRBV29-1 to TRBJ2-3; 12 nucleotides agree with TRBD1. Germline CDR1 SQVTM, CDR2 ANQGSEA. The CDR3 has 13 residues. After removal of 7 bases from V and 4 bases from J, the junction contained 3 bases not matched to a gene. As DNA, the CDR3 is TGCAGCGGTGGGACAGGGGGCGCAGATACGCAGTATTTT. Protein: CSGGTGGADTQYF.